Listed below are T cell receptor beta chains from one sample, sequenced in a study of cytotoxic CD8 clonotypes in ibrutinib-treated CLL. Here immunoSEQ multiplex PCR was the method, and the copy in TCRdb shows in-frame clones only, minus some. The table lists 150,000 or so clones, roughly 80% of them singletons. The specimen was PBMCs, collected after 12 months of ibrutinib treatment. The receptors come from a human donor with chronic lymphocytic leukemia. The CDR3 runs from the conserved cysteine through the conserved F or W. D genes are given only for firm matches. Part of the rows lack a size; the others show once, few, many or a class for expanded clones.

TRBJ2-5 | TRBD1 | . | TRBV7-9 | TGTGCCAGCGGACAGGGACAAGAGACCCAGTACTTC | CASGQGQETQYF
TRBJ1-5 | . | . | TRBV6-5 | TGTGCCAGCCAGGGTCAGCAAAATCAGCCCCAGCATTTT | CASQGQQNQPQHF
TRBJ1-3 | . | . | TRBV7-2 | TGTGCCAGCAGCCCCCGAGTGGGCCGGGGCTTTGCTGGAAACACCATATATTTT | CASSPRVGRGFAGNTIYF
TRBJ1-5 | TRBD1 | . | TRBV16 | TGTGCCAGCCTACGAAGAACAGGGGACAATCAGCCCCAGCATTTT | CASLRRTGDNQPQHF
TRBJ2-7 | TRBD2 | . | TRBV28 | TGTGCCAGCAGGGGAGGGACTAGCGGCTACGAGCAGTACTTC | CASRGGTSGYEQYF
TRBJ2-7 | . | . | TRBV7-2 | TGTGCCAGCAGCTCGCCCCCGGGCCCTCAGGGTGGACGGTCCTACGAGCAGTACTTC | CASSSPPGPQGGRSYEQYF
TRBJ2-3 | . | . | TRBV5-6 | TGTGCCAGCAGCTTGGGGGTGGACATACCTCAGTCGTATTTT | CASSLGVDIPQSYF
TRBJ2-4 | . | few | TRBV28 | TGTGCCAGCACCCCGGGCCACAGTTCACTTGGCATTCAGTACTTC | CASTPGHSSLGIQYF
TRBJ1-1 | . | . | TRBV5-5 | TGTGCCAGCAGCTTGGACCCACTCATGAACACTGAAGCTTTCTTT | CASSLDPLMNTEAFF
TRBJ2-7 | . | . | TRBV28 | TGTGCCAGCTACCCTGCCGGGACGAGCTCCTACGAGCAGTACTTC | CASYPAGTSSYEQYF
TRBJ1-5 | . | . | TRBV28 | TGTGCCAGCAGTTTGGGGGACACCAATCAGCCCCAGCATTTT | CASSLGDTNQPQHF
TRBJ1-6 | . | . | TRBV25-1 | TGTGCCAGCAGTGACTCCACAGGGTCTTCACCCCTCCACTTT | CASSDSTGSSPLHF
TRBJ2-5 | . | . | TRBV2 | TGTGCCAGCAGTGATCTGCTAGGGCCGGAAGAGACCCAGTACTTC | CASSDLLGPEETQYF
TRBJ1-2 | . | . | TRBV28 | TGTGCCAGCAGTTCCCTCAGCGGGGAGAGTCCCTATGGCTACACCTTC | CASSSLSGESPYGYTF
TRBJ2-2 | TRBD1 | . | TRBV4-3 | TGCGCCAGCAGCCCCAAACGGGACAGGGGGTTCGGGGAGCTGTTTTTT | CASSPKRDRGFGELFF
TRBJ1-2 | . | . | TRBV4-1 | TGCGCCAGCACTCGGACAGCCCTATCTACAGACTATGGCTACACCTTC | CASTRTALSTDYGYTF
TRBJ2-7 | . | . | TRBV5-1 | TGCGCCAGCAGCCCCGCAACCTCTAGGATCTCGGGCGAGCAGTACTTC | CASSPATSRISGEQYF
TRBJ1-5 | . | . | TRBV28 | TGTGCCAGCAGTTTATCCCTCGGGGTAGGGTCTCAAACTTATCAGCCCCAGCATTTT | CASSLSLGVGSQTYQPQHF
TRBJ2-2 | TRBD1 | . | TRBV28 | TGTGCCAGCACCCAGACAGGGATACACACCGGGGAGCTGTTTTTT | CASTQTGIHTGELFF
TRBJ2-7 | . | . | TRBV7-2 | TGTGCCAGCAGCATCTCCCCAGGGCGGGAAAAAGAGCAGTACTTC | CASSISPGREKEQYF
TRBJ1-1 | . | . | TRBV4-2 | TGTGCCAGCAGCCAACCCACAGGTAACACTGAAGCTTTCTTT | CASSQPTGNTEAFF
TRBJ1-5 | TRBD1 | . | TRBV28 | TGTGCCAGCACCCCCTTTGGGACAGGGCTATATAGCAATCAGCCCCAGCATTTT | CASTPFGTGLYSNQPQHF
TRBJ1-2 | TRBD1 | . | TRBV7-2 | TGTGCCAGCAGCTTAGCTGGAAGGACAGGGGTTGGCTACACCTTC | CASSLAGRTGVGYTF
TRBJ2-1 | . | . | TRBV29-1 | TGCAGCGTTGCCTCCGGGGTTCAGCGGGAGCAGTTCTTC | CSVASGVQREQFF
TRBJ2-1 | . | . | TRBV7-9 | TGTGCCAGCAGCTTAGCGGAGGGCTCCTACAATGAGCAGTTCTTC | CASSLAEGSYNEQFF
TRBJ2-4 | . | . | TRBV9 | TGTGCCAGCAGCGCGCCACAGGGTGTAGGTTCTCTAGCCAAAAACATTCAGTACTTC | CASSAPQGVGSLAKNIQYF
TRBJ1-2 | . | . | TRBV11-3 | TGTGCCAGCAGACCAATCCGGGGGATAGGCTACACCTTC | CASRPIRGIGYTF
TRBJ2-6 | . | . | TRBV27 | TGTGCCAGCAAACTCGGTAGTTGGACCTCTGGGGCCAACGTCCTGACTTTC | CASKLGSWTSGANVLTF
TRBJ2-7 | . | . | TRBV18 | TGTGCCAGCTCACCGCAAGGGGGGGGAAACGAGCAGTACTTC | CASSPQGGGNEQYF
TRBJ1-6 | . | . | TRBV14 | TGTGCCAGCAGCCAGGGGGGTACGAATTCACCCCTCCACTTT | CASSQGGTNSPLHF
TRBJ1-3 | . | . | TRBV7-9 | TGTGCCAGCAGCTTGGGTTCTTCTGGAAACACCATATATTTT | CASSLGSSGNTIYF
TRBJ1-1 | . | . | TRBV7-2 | TGTGCCAGCAGCTTAGATGGGGGGAACACTGAAGCTTTCTTT | CASSLDGGNTEAFF
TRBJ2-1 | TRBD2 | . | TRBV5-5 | TGTGCCAGCAGGAAAGAACTAGCGGCCTTCTACAATGAGCAGTTCTTC | CASRKELAAFYNEQFF
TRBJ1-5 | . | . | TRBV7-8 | TGTGCCAGCAGCTTAGGAGAACGGGGGGCGCTATACAATCAGCCCCAGCATTTT | CASSLGERGALYNQPQHF